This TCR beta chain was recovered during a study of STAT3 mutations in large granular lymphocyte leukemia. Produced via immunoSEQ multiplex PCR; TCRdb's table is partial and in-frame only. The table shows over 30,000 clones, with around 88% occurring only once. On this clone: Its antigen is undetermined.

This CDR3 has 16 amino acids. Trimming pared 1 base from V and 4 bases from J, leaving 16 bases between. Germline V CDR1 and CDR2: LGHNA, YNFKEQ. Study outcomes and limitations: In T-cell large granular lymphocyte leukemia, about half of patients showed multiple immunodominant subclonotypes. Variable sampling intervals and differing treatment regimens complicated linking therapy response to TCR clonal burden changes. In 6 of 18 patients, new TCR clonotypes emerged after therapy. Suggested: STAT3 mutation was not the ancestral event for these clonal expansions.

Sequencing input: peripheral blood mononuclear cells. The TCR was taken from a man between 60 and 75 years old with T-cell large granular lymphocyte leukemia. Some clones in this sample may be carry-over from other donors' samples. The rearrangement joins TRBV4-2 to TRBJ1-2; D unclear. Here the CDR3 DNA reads TGTGCCAGCAGCCAAGTGTCAGATGTAAGTGTCTATGGCTACACCTTC. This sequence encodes CASSQVSDVSVYGYTF.